Below are 5 T cell receptor beta chains sequenced from a single sample in a study of T-cell reconstitution after alpha-beta-depleted transplantation in children. Unique molecular identifiers tagged the TCRbeta library. TCRdb fed the PCR reads into MiXCR, producing one record per CDR3 protein. This sample carries under 250,000 distinct CDR3 sequences, approximately 15% of them seen once, and the ten largest clones take 40% to 50%. The sequenced sample was PBMCs, mostly from graft donor cells, obtained 360 days after TCRalphabeta/CD19-depleted stem cell transplant. Receptor source: a male patient between 2 and 15 years old who had a stem cell transplant for acute lymphoblastic leukemia, so the T cells may come from the graft donor.

This clonotype was seen at least ten times. The CDR3: CASSLFGGLGNEQFF. The CDR3 DNA reads TGTGCCAGCAGCTTATTCGGCGGCCTCGGCAATGAGCAGTTCTTC. The V gene is TRBV7-3, the J gene TRBJ2-1; D ambiguous. Germline V gene lookup returns CDR1 SGHTA and CDR2 FQGTGA. The CDR3 consists of 15 residues. The V and J ends lost 2 bases and 6 bases respectively, with 14 bases between them.

The chain joins TRBV7-2 to TRBJ1-5, with unresolved D. The CDR3 totals 14 residues. Germline CDR1 SGHTA, CDR2 FQGNSA. With 1 base removed from V and 4 bases from J, the gap between germline ends came to 8 bases. The DNA of the CDR3 is TGTGCCAGCAGCTTAGACTCCGTAAATCAGCCCCAGCATTTT. Its translation is CASSLDSVNQPQHF.

The chain carries TRBV27 and TRBJ2-1; D may match TRBD1 or TRBD2 (5 bases each). Germline V gene data show CDR1 as MNHEY and CDR2 as SMNVEV (reference sequence). CDR3 length equals 15 residues. V shed 4 bases and J shed 3 bases, with 13 bases lying between them. In DNA, the CDR3 is TGTGCCAGCAGTTGGACCGGGGCCCTCTACAATGAGCAGTTCTTC. Amino acid sequence: CASSWTGALYNEQFF.

The rearrangement links TRBV20-1 to TRBJ2-3, with D unresolved. The CDR3 has 10 amino acids. V gave up 3 bases and J gave up 5 bases, with 3 bases separating them. Germline V gene lookup returns CDR1 DFQATT and CDR2 SNEGSKA (reference sequence). The CDR3 DNA sequence: TGCAGTGCTAGTAGAGATACGCAGTATTTT. It encodes CSASRDTQYF.

The chain has TRBV11-1 and TRBJ2-5; D gene unclear. V was shortened by 5 bases and J by 2 bases, with 6 bases between the two germline ends. Germline-derived CDR1 and CDR2 are SGHAT and FQDESV (reference sequence). The CDR3 runs to 12 residues. CDR3 nucleotides: TGTGCCAGCAGCCGAGTTCAAGAGACCCAGTACTTC. Its protein is CASSRVQETQYF.